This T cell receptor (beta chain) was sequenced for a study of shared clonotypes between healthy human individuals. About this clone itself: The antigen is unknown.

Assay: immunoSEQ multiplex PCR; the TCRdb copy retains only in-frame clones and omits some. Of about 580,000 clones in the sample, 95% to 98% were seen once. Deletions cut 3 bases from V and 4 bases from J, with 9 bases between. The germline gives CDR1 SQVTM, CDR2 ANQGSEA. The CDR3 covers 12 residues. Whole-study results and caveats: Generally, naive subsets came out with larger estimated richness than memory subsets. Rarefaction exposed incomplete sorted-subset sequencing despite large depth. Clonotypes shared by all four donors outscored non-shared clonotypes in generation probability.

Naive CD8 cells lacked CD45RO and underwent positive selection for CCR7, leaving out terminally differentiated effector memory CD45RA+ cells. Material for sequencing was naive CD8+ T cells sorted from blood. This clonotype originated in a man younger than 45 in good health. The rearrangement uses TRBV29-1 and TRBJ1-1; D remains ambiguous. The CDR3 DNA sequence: TGCAGCGTTGACTTGGGAGCCACTGAAGCTTTCTTT. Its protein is CSVDLGATEAFF. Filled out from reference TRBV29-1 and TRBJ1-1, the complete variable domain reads SAVISQKPSRDICQRGTSLTIQCQVDSQVTMMFWYRQQPGQSLTLIATANQGSEATYESGFVIDKFPISRPNLTFSTLTVSNMSPEDSSIYLCSVDLGATEAFFGQGTRLTVV.